One sample yielded the 4 T cell receptor beta chains listed below, sequenced in a study of T cells after yellow fever vaccination. MiXCR, applied by TCRdb to the 5' RACE reads, yields one record per CDR3 protein. Among approximately 340,000 distinct CDR3 sequences, 7.5% to 9% were seen once, and the ten largest hold about a sixth. The sample was PBMCs, taken on the day of the first yellow fever vaccination. These receptors were taken from a man younger than 35 who received the YFV17D yellow fever vaccine.

This clonotype was seen a handful of times. V usage is TRBV7-2 and J usage is TRBJ1-3, with D perhaps TRBD1 (5 bases). CDR1 is SGHTA, CDR2 FQGNSA, per germline. The CDR3 contains 15 residues. Trimming removed 1 base from V and 2 bases from J, with 9 bases in between. CDR3 sequence reads: CASSLGRAAGNTIYF. The DNA for the CDR3 is TGTGCCAGCAGCTTAGGCAGGGCTGCTGGAAACACCATATATTTT.

This clonotype was observed at least ten times. V is TRBV20-1 and J is TRBJ1-1; D remains unclear. Germline V gene sequence: CDR1 DFQATT, CDR2 SNEGSKA (reference sequence). The CDR3 totals 13 residues. Trimming took off 3 bases at V and 1 base at J, with 9 bases between the two ends. CDR3: CSARRQANTEAFF. In DNA form, the CDR3 reads TGCAGTGCTAGGCGTCAGGCGAACACTGAAGCTTTCTTT.

This clonotype has only a few counts. The V and J genes are TRBV5-4 and TRBJ2-2; tentative D call: TRBD1 (5 bases). Trimming shortened V by 6 bases and J by 3 bases, and 6 bases separated the two germline ends. The CDR3 loop spans 12 amino acids. Germline CDR1 is SGHNT and CDR2 is YYREEE (reference sequence). This CDR3 reads CASIQDTGELFF. The CDR3 DNA is TGTGCCAGCATACAGGACACCGGGGAGCTGTTTTTT.

This clonotype was observed a few times. The chain recombines TRBV7-9 with TRBJ2-3, with D tentatively TRBD2 (7 bases). CDR3 length: 16 residues. V was trimmed by 4 bases and J by 0 bases, leaving 14 bases between them. CDR1 is SEHNR and CDR2 is FQNEAQ in the germline V gene (reference sequence). CDR3 in amino acids: CASSSNRGASTDTQYF. CDR3 nucleotides: TGTGCCAGCAGCTCCAACCGGGGGGCCAGCACAGATACGCAGTATTTT.